Listed here are 3 T cell receptor beta chains from one sample, sequenced in a study of T cell repertoires in cytomegalovirus infection (dated by TCRdb to between 2018 and 2020). The treatment or condition label for this specimen denotes: in vitro stimulation with specific CMV peptide epitopes to enrich CMV-specific T cells. Data came from an Illumina HiSeq 1500. TCRdb handled the public reads itself, with Q25 trimming in fastp and clone calling in MiXCR, and kept productive beta chains. Each CDR3 protein appears once, grouped with its most common genes and DNA. The sample records a few hundred thousand distinct CDR3 sequences, 42% of which are singletons. In total, the top ten clones hold 35% to 50% of the sample. No antigens are known for them. Source: cultured PBMCs, taken from culture after CMV antigen stimulation. The receptors derive from a human donor in good health (CMV status not recorded). Some clones in this sample may be carry-over from other donors' samples.

The rearrangement uses TRBV27 and TRBJ1-5; a possible D gene is TRBD1 (6 bases). Per germline, CDR1 MNHEY and CDR2 SMNVEV (reference sequence). The CDR3 contains 14 residues. V was pared by 0 bases and J by 6 bases, with 9 bases between. The CDR3 spells CASSLSTGFQPQHF. The CDR3 bases are TGTGCCAGCAGTTTATCAACAGGGTTTCAGCCCCAGCATTTT.

This clonotype has a handful of counts. The chain joins TRBV4-1 to TRBJ1-5; maybe TRBD1 (5 bases). CDR1 and CDR2 from the germline V gene are MGHRA and YSYEKL. The CDR3 is 16 amino acids. The V end lost 4 bases, the J end lost 2 bases, and 15 bases lay between the germline ends. The chain's CDR3 is CASSRGVQGGNQPQHF. CDR3 nucleotide sequence: TGCGCCAGCAGCCGAGGGGTGCAGGGCGGCAATCAGCCCCAGCATTTT.

The gene calls are TRBV30 and TRBJ1-3; D unresolved. Germline V gene data show CDR1 as GTSNPN and CDR2 as SVGIG (reference sequence). The CDR3 extends over 12 amino acids. V shed 4 bases and J shed 4 bases, with 8 bases lying between them. CDR3 residues: CAWNEQGNTIYF. In nucleotides, the CDR3 is TGTGCCTGGAACGAACAGGGAAACACCATATATTTT.